Shown below are 25 T cell receptor beta chains from a single sample sequenced in a study of T cells in Graves' hyperthyroidism and ophthalmopathy. The source material, RNA transcripts, was used to amplify TCR beta CDR3 regions. The TCR CDR3 first-round RT-PCR relied on the HTBI primer set. Via MiXCR, TCRdb re-called the multiplex PCR reads, giving one row per CDR3 protein. The table lists around 440,000 distinct CDR3 sequences, 15% to 19% of them singletons. Sequencing used blood. These receptors all come from a young woman with Graves' hyperthyroidism.

The chain carries TRBV27 and TRBJ1-1; no firm D call. The CDR3 consists of 13 residues. The V gene's germline CDR1 is MNHEY and CDR2 SMNVEV (reference sequence). Trimming left V 6 bases short and J 5 bases short, with 13 bases between. DNA for the CDR3: TGTGCCAGCAGCCCCGGGTTGGTGACTGAAGCTTTCTTT. Its translation is CASSPGLVTEAFF.

J is TRBJ1-1 and V is TRBV6-2 or TRBV6-3, with a possible D match to TRBD1 (6 bases). Deletions cut 7 bases from V and 0 bases from J, with 24 bases between. The germline V gene has CDR1 MNHEY and CDR2 SVGEGT. The CDR3 is 18 residues long. The DNA for the CDR3 is TGTGCCAGCAAACCCCTAGGAGGGGGACACCGGATGAACACTGAAGCTTTCTTT. Its translation is CASKPLGGGHRMNTEAFF.

In this sample, this clonotype turned up many times. The rearrangement links TRBV11-2 to TRBJ1-2, with 11 bases that match TRBD1. From germline, CDR1 is SGHAT and CDR2 FQNNGV. V trimming: 6 bases; J trimming: 4 bases; junction bases outside the gene matches: 4. CDR3 length: 14 residues. The CDR3 loop is CASSPGTGGYGYTF. CDR3 in DNA: TGTGCCAGCAGTCCGGGGACAGGGGGCTATGGCTACACCTTC.

This clonotype was counted a few times. The chain joins TRBV20-1 to TRBJ2-1; 10 positions match TRBD2. The germline gives CDR1 DFQATT, CDR2 SNEGSKA (reference sequence). The CDR3 has 17 amino acids. The J segment lost 3 bases and the V segment lost 3 bases, leaving 11 bases of the junction unmatched. The CDR3 loop reads CSARTSGLQGVYNEQFF. Written as DNA, the CDR3 is TGCAGTGCTAGGACTAGCGGGCTTCAAGGTGTCTACAATGAGCAGTTCTTC.

Only a few counts were recorded for this clonotype. The chain recombines TRBV7-2 with TRBJ1-5; TRBD1 matches at 7 bases. The germline V gene encodes CDR1 SGHTA and CDR2 FQGNSA. This CDR3 has 16 amino acids. The V gene end was trimmed by 6 bases and the J gene end by 4 bases; junction bases not matched to a gene: 12. CDR3 sequence reads: CASSLPGQSFNQPQHF. DNA for the CDR3: TGTGCCAGCAGTCTCCCGGGACAGAGTTTTAATCAGCCCCAGCATTTT. Full variable domain (missing parts from reference TRBV7-2 and TRBJ1-5): GAGVSQSPSNKVTEKGKDVELRCDPISGHTALYWYRQSLGQGLEFLIYFQGNSAPDKSGLPSDRFSAERTGGSVSTLTIQRTQQEDSAVYLCASSLPGQSFNQPQHFGDGTRLSIL.

Of note for this clonotype: The CDR3 carries no conserved terminal phenylalanine or tryptophan, so it likely arises from a read error. This chain joins TRBV20-1 and TRBJ2-1; D remains unclear. Deletions cut 3 bases from V and 1 base from J, with 7 bases between. There are 13 residues in the CDR3. CDR1 is DFQATT and CDR2 is SNEGSKA in the germline V gene (reference sequence). The CDR3: CSASRGSYNEQFL. In DNA form, the CDR3 reads TGCAGTGCTAGCCGCGGATCCTACAATGAGCAGTTCCTC.

This clonotype was counted ten times or more. The CDR3 sequence is CSAGLAGSSYEQYF. The CDR3 DNA reads TGCAGTGCTGGACTAGCGGGCTCCTCCTACGAGCAGTACTTC. V is TRBV20-1 and J is TRBJ2-7; 11 nucleotides match TRBD2. The trim removed 5 bases at V and 0 bases at J, leaving 3 bases unmatched. The CDR3 is 14 residues long. Germline CDR1 DFQATT, CDR2 SNEGSKA (reference sequence).

This clonotype has more than one count but fewer than ten. The chain combines TRBV20-1 with TRBJ2-7; tentatively, D is TRBD1 (5 bases). The CDR3 loop spans 14 amino acids. The ends were cut back, 8 bases at V and 1 base at J, with 18 bases in the middle. Germline CDR1 DFQATT, CDR2 SNEGSKA (reference sequence). CDR3 protein: CSSQDRGSSYEQYF. CDR3 DNA sequence: TGCAGTTCACAGGATAGGGGATCATCCTACGAGCAGTACTTC.

This clonotype was observed many times. The J gene is TRBJ2-3, the V gene TRBV28; TRBD2 is a possible D gene (6 bases). The germline V gene has CDR1 MDHEN and CDR2 SYDVKM. V dropped 5 bases and J dropped 6 bases, with 18 bases sitting between them. CDR3 size: 15 residues. CDR3 DNA sequence: TGTGCCAGCAGTCTTACAATGCATGGGGGGGATACGCAGTATTTT. As protein: CASSLTMHGGDTQYF. Supplemented by reference TRBV28 and TRBJ2-3, the full variable domain reads DVKVTQSSRYLVKRTGEKVFLECVQDMDHENMFWYRQDPGLGLRLIYFSYDVKMKEKGDIPEGYSVSREKKERFSLILESASTNQTSMYLCASSLTMHGGDTQYFGPGTRLTVL.

The V and J genes are TRBV4-1 and TRBJ1-1; tentative D call: TRBD1 (5 bases). V was trimmed by 4 bases and J by 10 bases, leaving 25 bases between them. The V gene's germline CDR1 is MGHRA and CDR2 YSYEKL. This CDR3 region has 16 residues. Here the CDR3 DNA reads TGCGCCAGCAGCCGAGGGCCCGCAACAGGACCCGAAGGAGCTTTCTTT. This encodes CASSRGPATGPEGAFF.

This clonotype was picked up many times. This chain links TRBV20-1 with TRBJ2-7; D gene unclear. V shed 4 bases and J shed 3 bases, with 7 bases lying between them. The germline V gene has CDR1 DFQATT and CDR2 SNEGSKA (reference sequence). The CDR3 is 11 amino acids. DNA for the CDR3: TGCAGTGCTACCCCCCGCTACGAGCAGTACTTC. Its protein is CSATPRYEQYF.

In the case of this clonotype: The junction does not match germline at one end; this may be a read error. The chain uses TRBV27 and TRBJ2-5, with a tentative D call TRBD1 (6 bases). The V gene's germline CDR1 is MNHEY and CDR2 SMNVEV (reference sequence). The CDR3 is 14 residues long. The CDR3 protein is CANSSNRVSETQYF. For the CDR3, the DNA is TGTGCCAACAGTTCGAACAGGGTATCGGAGACCCAGTACTTC.

A few counts support this clonotype. The J gene is TRBJ1-1, the V gene TRBV12-3 or TRBV12-4, with TRBD1 matching 8 bases. The ends lost 10 bases at V and 2 bases at J; junction bases unmatched: 12. This CDR3 has 15 amino acids. The CDR3 loop reads CAIPRDRLSNTEAFF. DNA of the CDR3: TGTGCCATCCCACGGGACAGGCTTTCCAACACTGAAGCTTTCTTT.

This clonotype was counted ten times or more. The chain is built from TRBV6-1 and TRBJ2-5; D uncertain. The CDR3 has 14 amino acids. Trimming left V 7 bases short and J 5 bases short, with 17 bases between. The germline gives CDR1 MNHNS, CDR2 SASEGT. CDR3 in DNA: TGTGCCAGCACCCCGCAAGCGCTATCGGAGACCCAGTACTTC. This gives the protein CASTPQALSETQYF.

Ten or more counts support this clonotype. This chain uses TRBV3-1 with TRBJ2-1; D gene ambiguous. Germline values: CDR1 LGHDT, CDR2 YNNKEL (reference sequence). Trimming took off 0 bases at V and 3 bases at J, with 9 bases between the two ends. The CDR3 consists of 15 residues. In nucleotides, the CDR3 is TGTGCCAGCAGCCAAGATGCTAGGCTCTACAATGAGCAGTTCTTC. Residues: CASSQDARLYNEQFF.

This chain uses TRBV18 with TRBJ1-2; possible D gene TRBD1, 6 bases. V was shortened by 2 bases and J by 3 bases, with 10 bases between the two germline ends. Looked up from germline, CDR1 is KGHSH and CDR2 is LQKENI. CDR3 length: 14 amino acids. The CDR3 protein is CASSPYRDDYGYTF. CDR3 DNA sequence: TGTGCCAGCTCACCATACAGGGATGACTATGGCTACACCTTC.

This clonotype was seen ten or more times. The chain joins TRBV12-3 or TRBV12-4 to TRBJ2-1, with a weak D call TRBD1 (6 bases). The CDR3 consists of 15 residues. Trimming removed 6 bases from V and 4 bases from J, with 16 bases in between. CDR3 protein: CASRERDKVYNEQFF. DNA of the CDR3: TGTGCCAGCAGGGAACGGGACAAAGTTTACAATGAGCAGTTCTTC.

The sample holds a few counts of this clonotype. J is TRBJ1-2 and V is TRBV25-1; unclear D gene. The germline V gene has CDR1 MGHDK and CDR2 SYGVNS. Trimming left V 0 bases short and J 4 bases short, with 12 bases between. This CDR3 is 15 amino acids long. CDR3 DNA sequence: TGTGCCAGCAGTGAATACGTATCCGGGCCCTATGGCTACACCTTC. Translation: CASSEYVSGPYGYTF.

This clonotype was observed at least ten times. The chain couples TRBV12-5 to TRBJ1-5; D call uncertain. CDR3 length: 16 residues. Germline CDR1 LGHNT, CDR2 FRNRAP. The V and J ends lost 3 bases and 4 bases respectively, with 16 bases between them. CDR3 DNA: TGTGCTAGTGGTTTTCCTGCCGCAGTCACTAATCAGCCCCAGCATTTT. It translates to CASGFPAAVTNQPQHF.

This clonotype has ten or more counts. This chain joins TRBV28 and TRBJ2-4, with 9 bases identical to TRBD1. The CDR3 is 18 amino acids. The J segment lost 0 bases and the V segment lost 6 bases, leaving 12 bases of the junction unmatched. Germline assignment: CDR1 MDHEN and CDR2 SYDVKM. The CDR3 is CASRKRDRVFLAKNIQYF. The CDR3 nucleotides read TGTGCCAGCAGAAAAAGGGACAGGGTATTTCTAGCCAAAAACATTCAGTACTTC.

The table lists this clonotype with a few counts. The genes are TRBV12-3 or TRBV12-4 and TRBJ1-4, with 9 bases lining up with TRBD1. The trim removed 2 bases at V and 6 bases at J, leaving 4 bases unmatched. The CDR3 length is 15 residues. The CDR3 protein is CASSLPGQGDEKLFF. In nucleotides, the CDR3 is TGTGCCAGCAGTTTACCGGGACAGGGTGATGAAAAACTGTTTTTT.

This clonotype showed up just a few times. J is TRBJ2-7 and V is TRBV6-2 or TRBV6-3; D is undetermined. The germline gives CDR1 MNHEY, CDR2 SVGEGT. Between the trimmed V and J ends, which lost 0 bases and 2 bases, there was a span of 5 bases. There are 13 residues in the CDR3. The CDR3 protein is CASSYSGPYEQYF. The CDR3 DNA sequence: TGTGCCAGCAGTTACTCAGGTCCCTACGAGCAGTACTTC.

J is TRBJ1-1 and V is TRBV20-1, with 7 bases fitting TRBD1. The CDR3 consists of 13 residues. Germline lookup yields CDR1 DFQATT and CDR2 SNEGSKA (reference sequence). The V gene end was trimmed by 5 bases and the J gene end by 1 base; junction bases not matched to a gene: 4. The CDR3 bases are TGCAGTGCTCCCAGGGGGGGGAACACTGAAGCTTTCTTT. Residues: CSAPRGGNTEAFF.

This clonotype showed up many times. The rearrangement joins TRBV28 to TRBJ1-5; 9 bases map to TRBD1. The germline gives CDR1 MDHEN, CDR2 SYDVKM. The CDR3 spans 18 residues. Trimming took 5 bases from V and 3 from J; bases not matched to a gene: 14. CDR3 sequence (DNA): TGTGCCAGCAGTCATGGACCTGGACAGGGGAAATACAATCAGCCCCAGCATTTT. Encoded protein: CASSHGPGQGKYNQPQHF.

This sequence joins TRBV6-1 and TRBJ2-1; either TRBD1 or TRBD2 may supply D (5 bases each). Trimming removed 4 bases at V and 2 bases at J, with 15 bases between. There are 16 residues in the CDR3. In germline, CDR1 is MNHNS, CDR2 SASEGT. The CDR3: CASSAYRDGPYNEQFF. The CDR3 region has the DNA TGTGCCAGCAGTGCCTACCGGGACGGACCCTACAATGAGCAGTTCTTC.